The 20 T cell receptor beta chains reported below all come from one sample, sequenced in a study of cytomegalovirus exposure and HLA in healthy donors. The PCR had 60 Vbeta and 13 Jbeta primers. Measured with immunoSEQ multiplex PCR; TCRdb has only the in-frame clones, and not every one. The sample lists around 160,000 clones, around 79% occurring once. Input material: PBMCs. The receptors derive from a woman aged 40 to 55 in good health and CMV-seropositive.

This clone was detected only a few times. The chain carries TRBV28 and TRBJ1-6, with D maybe TRBD1 (6 bases). The germline V and J ends were trimmed by 6 bases and 10 bases, with 16 bases remaining between them. Germline assignment: CDR1 MDHEN and CDR2 SYDVKM. The CDR3 is 14 residues long. The CDR3 DNA reads TGTGCCAGCAGCCACTTACAGGGAAACTCACCCCTCCACTTT. Encoded protein: CASSHLQGNSPLHF.

The rearrangement joins TRBV5-4 to TRBJ2-1; 7 positions match TRBD1. CDR1 is SGHNT, CDR2 YYREEE, per germline (reference sequence). The CDR3 covers 15 residues. With 2 bases clipped from V and 0 bases from J, the junction kept 2 bases outside the gene matches. The CDR3 loop reads CASSLGGNSYNEQFF. CDR3 coding DNA: TGTGCCAGCAGCTTAGGGGGCAACTCCTACAATGAGCAGTTCTTC.

The V call is TRBV30, the J call TRBJ1-1; D unclear. Germline-derived CDR1 and CDR2 are GTSNPN and SVGIG (reference sequence). The CDR3 is made up of 9 amino acids. Trimming left V 4 bases short and J 8 bases short, with 5 bases between. The CDR3 loop is CAWNREAFF. The DNA of the CDR3 is TGTGCCTGGAACAGAGAAGCTTTCTTT.

The chain recombines TRBV7-6 with TRBJ2-1, with 13 positions matching TRBD2. This CDR3 is 16 amino acids long. Germline CDR1 and CDR2: SGHVS and FNYEAQ. V was clipped by 3 bases and J by 7 bases; unmatched bases: 6. In DNA, the CDR3 is TGTGCCAGCAGCTTGCCTACTAGCGGGGGGGCTAATGAGCAGTTCTTC. It encodes CASSLPTSGGANEQFF.

The chain employs TRBV4-1 and TRBJ2-7, with a weak D call TRBD1 (6 bases). V lost 3 bases, J lost 3 bases, and 15 bases lay in between. CDR3 length: 15 residues. The germline CDR1 and CDR2 sequences are MGHRA and YSYEKL. In DNA form, the CDR3 reads TGCGCCAGCAGCCAGGACCTACAGGGTAACTACGAGCAGTACTTC. This codes for CASSQDLQGNYEQYF.

The V and J genes are TRBV7-2 and TRBJ1-1; no clear D. The germline V and J ends were trimmed by 1 base and 5 bases, with 8 bases remaining between them. Per the germline V gene, CDR1 is SGHTA and CDR2 is FQGNSA. The CDR3 has 13 amino acids. CDR3 nucleotide sequence: TGTGCCAGCAGCTTAGGGCAAAAGACTGAAGCTTTCTTT. This gives the protein CASSLGQKTEAFF.

V usage is TRBV7-6 and J usage is TRBJ2-5; 9 bases agree with TRBD2. The germline V gene has CDR1 SGHVS and CDR2 FNYEAQ. J was trimmed by 1 base and V by 5 bases; bases with no gene match: 5. The CDR3 contains 15 residues. The CDR3 DNA reads as TGTGCCAGCAGCGGACAGCGGGGGGTCCAAGAGACCCAGTACTTC. Protein: CASSGQRGVQETQYF.

The V gene is TRBV9, the J gene TRBJ1-2, with D possibly being TRBD1 (6 bases). This CDR3 contains 13 residues. Germline V gene data show CDR1 as SGDLS and CDR2 as YYNGEE. Trimming shortened V by 4 bases and J by 6 bases, and 13 bases separated the two germline ends. Here the CDR3 reads CASSPGPGDGYTF. CDR3 in DNA: TGTGCCAGCAGCCCAGGGCCAGGGGATGGCTACACCTTC.

This chain joins TRBV6-5 and TRBJ2-2; no clear D. Germline loops: CDR1 MNHEY, CDR2 SVGAGI. Trimming shortened V by 0 bases and J by 5 bases, and 4 bases separated the two germline ends. This CDR3 spans 13 amino acids. The CDR3: CASSYSRTGELFF. The CDR3 DNA follows: TGTGCCAGCAGTTACTCGAGAACCGGGGAGCTGTTTTTT.

V and J are TRBV5-1 and TRBJ2-1, with TRBD1 matching 7 bases. In germline, CDR1 is SGHRS, CDR2 YFSETQ. This CDR3 region has 14 residues. J gave up 3 bases and V 4 bases, and 4 bases lay outside the gene matches. CDR3 sequence: CASSQRTGYNEQFF. The CDR3 bases are TGCGCCAGCAGCCAAAGGACAGGCTACAATGAGCAGTTCTTC. Full variable domain (outside the CDR3, taken from reference TRBV5-1 and TRBJ2-1): KAGVTQTPRYLIKTRGQQVTLSCSPISGHRSVSWYQQTPGQGLQFLFEYFSETQRNKGNFPGRFSGRQFSNSRSEMNVSTLELGDSALYLCASSQRTGYNEQFFGPGTRLTVL.

The chain combines TRBV7-2 with TRBJ1-1; D gene unclear. This CDR3 spans 13 amino acids. The V end was cut by 11 bases, the J end by 6 bases, with 19 bases between. CDR1 and CDR2 (germline): SGHTA, FQGNSA. The CDR3 DNA sequence: TGTGCCCAGCGGACCTCAGAACGATCTGAAGCTTTCTTT. It translates to CAQRTSERSEAFF. Full variable domain (outside the CDR3, taken from reference TRBV7-2 and TRBJ1-1): GAGVSQSPSNKVTEKGKDVELRCDPISGHTALYWYRQSLGQGLEFLIYFQGNSAPDKSGLPSDRFSAERTGGSVSTLTIQRTQQEDSAVYLCAQRTSERSEAFFGQGTRLTVV.

The chain is built from TRBV28 and TRBJ1-2; 8 nucleotides match TRBD1. Germline CDR1 and CDR2: MDHEN and SYDVKM. With 5 bases clipped from V and 7 bases from J, the junction kept 9 bases outside the gene matches. This CDR3 has 14 amino acids. The CDR3 here is CASSPLDRVSGYTF. DNA of the CDR3: TGTGCCAGCAGTCCCCTGGACAGGGTGAGTGGCTACACCTTC.

The CDR3: CASSFDWMVAGGPGELFF. The CDR3 DNA sequence: TGCGCCAGCAGCTTCGATTGGATGGTAGCGGGGGGGCCAGGGGAGCTGTTTTTT. The V and J genes are TRBV5-1 and TRBJ2-2; 11 bases agree with TRBD2. The CDR3 is 18 amino acids. Trimming took 2 bases from V and 8 from J; bases not matched to a gene: 14. Germline loops: CDR1 SGHRS, CDR2 YFSETQ.

V usage is TRBV27 and J usage is TRBJ2-1, with D possibly matching TRBD2 (6 bases). V lost 7 bases and J 8 bases, leaving 18 bases between the germline ends. The length of the CDR3 is 14 residues. The germline V gene encodes CDR1 MNHEY and CDR2 SMNVEV (reference sequence). The CDR3 DNA follows: TGTGCCAGCATGGGGGGAAACACCGGCCATGAGCAGTTCTTC. Its translation: CASMGGNTGHEQFF.

This clone showed up just a few times. V and J are TRBV28 and TRBJ1-5, with 10 bases that match TRBD1. The CDR3 sequence is 20 residues long. The junction had 18 bases not matched to a gene; V was cut back by 5 bases and J by 2 bases. Germline CDR1 MDHEN, CDR2 SYDVKM. The CDR3 loop is CASSPMDRGVSWVGNQPQHF. CDR3 nucleotide sequence: TGTGCCAGCAGTCCGATGGACAGGGGGGTTTCATGGGTCGGCAATCAGCCCCAGCATTTT.

This chain connects TRBV5-1 to TRBJ1-6; D ambiguous. The CDR3 loop spans 14 amino acids. The germline V gene has CDR1 SGHRS and CDR2 YFSETQ. V was shortened by 0 bases and J by 8 bases, with 9 bases between the two germline ends. The CDR3 DNA is TGCGCCAGCAGCTTGGTAGTTTTGGATTCACCCCTCCACTTT. As protein: CASSLVVLDSPLHF.

The chain links TRBV19 to TRBJ1-3; the D is unclear. There are 14 residues in the CDR3. The germline CDR1 and CDR2 sequences are LNHDA and SQIVND (reference sequence). Trimming removed 6 bases from V and 3 bases from J, with 12 bases in between. Here the CDR3 reads CASSTQAVGNTIYF. As DNA, the CDR3 is TGTGCCAGTAGCACCCAAGCGGTTGGAAACACCATATATTTT.

A few counts support this clone. The CDR3 region is CASSVGGQGKNYGYTF. DNA for the CDR3: TGTGCCAGCAGTGTTGGGGGACAGGGGAAAAACTATGGCTACACCTTC. The chain links TRBV6-1 to TRBJ1-2; 10 bases map to TRBD1. The CDR3 extends over 16 amino acids. Germline assignment: CDR1 MNHNS and CDR2 SASEGT. V trimming: 4 bases; J trimming: 2 bases; junction bases outside the gene matches: 7.

The chain uses TRBV10-3 and TRBJ2-3; TRBD1 agrees at 7 bases. Germline V gene sequence: CDR1 ENHRY, CDR2 SYGVKD. The CDR3 consists of 14 residues. Trimming removed 3 bases from V and 0 bases from J; junction bases left unmatched: 0. Here the CDR3 DNA reads TGTGCCATCAGTGAACAGGGGAGCACAGATACGCAGTATTTT. This translates into CAISEQGSTDTQYF.

CDR3 nucleotide sequence: TGTGCCAGCAGCCCTCCGGGGGGGACAGGGGTCTATGGCTACACCTTC. This gives the protein CASSPPGGTGVYGYTF. The chain has TRBV28 and TRBJ1-2; TRBD1 matches 10 bases. V trimming: 6 bases; J trimming: 4 bases; junction bases outside the gene matches: 11. CDR3 size: 16 residues. Germline V gives CDR1 MDHEN, CDR2 SYDVKM.